The 10 T cell receptor beta chains below come from one sample, sequenced in a study of blood T cell repertoires in COVID-19. TCRdb's copy holds only in-frame clones and misses some; the assay was immunoSEQ multiplex PCR. This table has 300,000 to 450,000 clones, about 90% appearing once. The sequencing input was peripheral blood. The receptors were sampled from a woman younger than 45 with COVID-19, enrolled during active disease.

The genes are TRBV19 and TRBJ2-3; 7 bases map to TRBD2. Germline V gives CDR1 LNHDA, CDR2 SQIVND (reference sequence). V lost 1 base to trimming and J lost 6 bases; unmatched junction nucleotides: 10. The CDR3 sequence is 16 residues long. CDR3 sequence reads: CASSIGTRGHTDTQYF. CDR3 DNA sequence: TGTGCCAGTAGTATAGGGACTAGAGGGCACACGGATACGCAGTATTTT.

The chain carries TRBV5-1 and TRBJ2-1, with 13 bases aligning to TRBD2. Germline trimming cut 4 bases from V and 6 bases from J; bases unmatched to any gene: 4. Germline lookup yields CDR1 SGHRS and CDR2 YFSETQ. The CDR3 sequence is 15 residues long. The CDR3 DNA sequence: TGCGCCAGCAGCCGGACTAGCGGGGGTATCAATGAGCAGTTCTTC. Translating it yields CASSRTSGGINEQFF.

This clone was observed once. This rearrangement joins TRBV7-2 to TRBJ1-1; 7 bases are shared with TRBD1. The CDR3 length is 15 residues. Germline V gene lookup returns CDR1 SGHTA and CDR2 FQGNSA. V lost 2 bases and J lost 2; bases outside the gene matches: 5. The CDR3 loop reads CASSLYNRGNTEAFF. CDR3 DNA: TGTGCCAGCAGCTTATACAACAGGGGTAACACTGAAGCTTTCTTT.

This sequence joins TRBV11-2 and TRBJ2-3; D perhaps matches TRBD1 (7 bases). The CDR3 sequence is 16 residues long. V lost 6 bases, J lost 0 bases, and 16 bases lay in between. Looked up from germline, CDR1 is SGHAT and CDR2 is FQNNGV. In DNA form, the CDR3 reads TGTGCCAGCAGACCCCAGGGGGGTTGGAGCACAGATACGCAGTATTTT. Translated: CASRPQGGWSTDTQYF. The whole variable domain, filled in from reference TRBV11-2 and TRBJ2-3, reads EAGVAQSPRYKIIEKRQSVAFWCNPISGHATLYWYQQILGQGPKLLIQFQNNGVVDDSQLPKDRFSAERLKGVDSTLKIQPAKLEDSAVYLCASRPQGGWSTDTQYFGPGTRLTVL.

The chain recombines TRBV5-1 with TRBJ2-7; D might be TRBD2 (6 bases). The CDR3 consists of 16 residues. Germline V gene data show CDR1 as SGHRS and CDR2 as YFSETQ. Trimming took 4 bases from V and 2 from J, leaving 19 bases between them. The DNA for the CDR3 is TGCGCCAGCAGCCCGGGAGAAAGACCACCTACCTACGAGCAGTACGTC. This translates into CASSPGERPPTYEQYV.

The J gene is TRBJ1-2, the V gene TRBV28; D is unclear. From germline, CDR1 is MDHEN and CDR2 SYDVKM. V lost 3 bases to trimming and J lost 1 base, with 12 bases between them. The CDR3 loop spans 15 amino acids. The CDR3 loop reads CASSFAERVNYGYTF. CDR3 DNA sequence: TGTGCCAGCAGTTTCGCGGAGAGGGTTAACTATGGCTACACCTTC.

This clone was picked up one time. Additional DNA sequences in this sample encode the identical CDR3. V is TRBV19 and J is TRBJ1-5; 9 bases are a match to TRBD1. Germline CDR1 and CDR2: LNHDA and SQIVND (reference sequence). This CDR3 has 14 residues. Losses at the gene ends were 6 bases for V and 7 bases for J; bases not matched to a gene: 7. CDR3 nucleotides: TGTGCCAGTAGCCCGGGACAGGGAGGACAGCCCCAGCATTTT. Translating it yields CASSPGQGGQPQHF.

A remark on this clone: Relative to the germline gene, one junction end is altered; a read error may explain this. V gene TRBV7-7 combines with J gene TRBJ2-3; the match to TRBD2 covers 12 bases. The CDR3 covers 15 residues. CDR1 and CDR2 (germline): SSHAT, FNYEAQ (reference sequence). The CDR3 bases are TGTGCTAGCAGCTCACTAGCGGGAGGTGTGGATACGCAGTATTTT. Translation: CASSSLAGGVDTQYF.

The chain employs TRBV7-2 and TRBJ1-5; D call uncertain. The CDR3 is 13 amino acids. Germline assignment: CDR1 SGHTA and CDR2 FQGNSA. V was shortened by 1 base and J by 5 bases, with 6 bases between the two germline ends. The CDR3 spells CASSLVPDQPQHF. DNA of the CDR3: TGTGCCAGCAGCTTAGTTCCTGATCAGCCCCAGCATTTT.

The J gene is TRBJ1-3, the V gene TRBV4-3, with unresolved D. There are 17 residues in the CDR3. Trimming cost V 1 base and J 2 bases, with 15 bases left between them. Germline assignment: CDR1 LGHNA and CDR2 YSLEER. CDR3 region: CASSQVNSGNPGNTIYF. The CDR3 DNA reads as TGCGCCAGCAGCCAAGTAAATTCGGGGAACCCTGGAAACACCATATATTTT.